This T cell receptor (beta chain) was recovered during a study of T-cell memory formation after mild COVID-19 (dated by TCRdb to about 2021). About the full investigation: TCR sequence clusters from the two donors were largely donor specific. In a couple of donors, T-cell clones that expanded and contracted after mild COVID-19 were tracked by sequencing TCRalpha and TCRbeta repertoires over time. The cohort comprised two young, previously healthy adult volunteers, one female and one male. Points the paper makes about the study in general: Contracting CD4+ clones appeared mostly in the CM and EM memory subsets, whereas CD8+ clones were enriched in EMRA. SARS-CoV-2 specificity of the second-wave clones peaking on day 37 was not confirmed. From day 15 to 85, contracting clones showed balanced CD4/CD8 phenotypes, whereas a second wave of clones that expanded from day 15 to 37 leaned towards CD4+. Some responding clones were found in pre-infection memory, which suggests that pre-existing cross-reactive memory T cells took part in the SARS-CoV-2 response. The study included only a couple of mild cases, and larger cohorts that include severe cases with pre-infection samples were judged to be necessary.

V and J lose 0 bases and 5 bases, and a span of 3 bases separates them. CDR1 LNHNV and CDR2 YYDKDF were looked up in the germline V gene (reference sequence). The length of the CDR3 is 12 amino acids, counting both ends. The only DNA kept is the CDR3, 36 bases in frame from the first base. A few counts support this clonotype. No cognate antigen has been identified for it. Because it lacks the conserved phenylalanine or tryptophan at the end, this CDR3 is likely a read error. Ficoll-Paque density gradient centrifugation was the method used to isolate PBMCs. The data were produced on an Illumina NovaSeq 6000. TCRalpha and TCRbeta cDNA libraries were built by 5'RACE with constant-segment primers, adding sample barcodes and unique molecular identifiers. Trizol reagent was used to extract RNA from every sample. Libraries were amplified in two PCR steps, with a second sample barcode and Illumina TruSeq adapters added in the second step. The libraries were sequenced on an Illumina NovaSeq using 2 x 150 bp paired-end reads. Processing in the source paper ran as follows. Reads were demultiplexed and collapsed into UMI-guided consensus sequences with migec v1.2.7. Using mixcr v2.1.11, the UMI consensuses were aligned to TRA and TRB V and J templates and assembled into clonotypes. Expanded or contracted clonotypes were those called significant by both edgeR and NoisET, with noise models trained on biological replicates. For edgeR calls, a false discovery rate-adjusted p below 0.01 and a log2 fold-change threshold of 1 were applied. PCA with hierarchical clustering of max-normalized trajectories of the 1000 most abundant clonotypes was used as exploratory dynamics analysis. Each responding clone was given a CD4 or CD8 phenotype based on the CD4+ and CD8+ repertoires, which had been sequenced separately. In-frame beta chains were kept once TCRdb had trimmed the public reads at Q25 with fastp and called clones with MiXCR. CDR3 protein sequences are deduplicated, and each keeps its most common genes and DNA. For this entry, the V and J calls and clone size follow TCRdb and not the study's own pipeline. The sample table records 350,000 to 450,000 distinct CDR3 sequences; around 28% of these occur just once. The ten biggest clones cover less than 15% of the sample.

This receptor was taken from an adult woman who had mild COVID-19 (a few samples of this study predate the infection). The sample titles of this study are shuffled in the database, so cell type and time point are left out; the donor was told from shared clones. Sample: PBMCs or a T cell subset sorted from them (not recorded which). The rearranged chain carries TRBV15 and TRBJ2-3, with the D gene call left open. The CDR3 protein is CATSRDQDTQYL. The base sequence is TGTGCCACCAGCAGAGATCAAGATACGCAGTATCTT.